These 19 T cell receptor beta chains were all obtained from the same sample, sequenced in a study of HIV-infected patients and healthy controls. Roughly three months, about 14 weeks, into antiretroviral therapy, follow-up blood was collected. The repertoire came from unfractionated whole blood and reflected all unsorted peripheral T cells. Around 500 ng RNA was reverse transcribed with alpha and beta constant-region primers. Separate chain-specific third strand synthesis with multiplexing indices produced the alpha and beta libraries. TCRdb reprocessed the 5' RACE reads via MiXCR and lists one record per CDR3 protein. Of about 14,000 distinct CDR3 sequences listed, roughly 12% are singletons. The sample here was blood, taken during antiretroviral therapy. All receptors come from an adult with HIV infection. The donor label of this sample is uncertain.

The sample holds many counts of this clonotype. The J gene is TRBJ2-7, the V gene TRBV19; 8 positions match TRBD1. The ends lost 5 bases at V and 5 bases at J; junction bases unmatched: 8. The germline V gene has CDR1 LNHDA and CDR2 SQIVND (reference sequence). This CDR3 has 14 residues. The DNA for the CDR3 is TGTGCCAGTAGTCGACAGGGGATCCTTGACGAGCAGTACTTC. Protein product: CASSRQGILDEQYF.

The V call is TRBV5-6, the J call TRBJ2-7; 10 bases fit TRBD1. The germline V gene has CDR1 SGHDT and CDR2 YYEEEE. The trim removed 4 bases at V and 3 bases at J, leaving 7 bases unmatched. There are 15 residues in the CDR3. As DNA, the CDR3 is TGTGCCAGCAGCCAACCCGACAGGGGGCACTACGAGCAGTACTTC. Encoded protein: CASSQPDRGHYEQYF.

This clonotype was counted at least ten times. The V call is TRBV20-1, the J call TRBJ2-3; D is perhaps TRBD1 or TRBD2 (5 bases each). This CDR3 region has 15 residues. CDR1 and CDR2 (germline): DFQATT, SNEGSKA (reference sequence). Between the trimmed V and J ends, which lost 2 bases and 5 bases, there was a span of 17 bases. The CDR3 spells CSARPEWWGKDTQYF. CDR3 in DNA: TGCAGTGCTAGACCCGAATGGTGGGGGAAAGATACGCAGTATTTT.

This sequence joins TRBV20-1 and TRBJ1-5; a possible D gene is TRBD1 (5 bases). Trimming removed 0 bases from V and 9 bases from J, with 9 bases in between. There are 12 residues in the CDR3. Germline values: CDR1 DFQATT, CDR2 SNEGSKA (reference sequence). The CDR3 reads CSARDMGRPQHF. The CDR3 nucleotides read TGCAGTGCTAGAGATATGGGGCGGCCCCAGCATTTT.

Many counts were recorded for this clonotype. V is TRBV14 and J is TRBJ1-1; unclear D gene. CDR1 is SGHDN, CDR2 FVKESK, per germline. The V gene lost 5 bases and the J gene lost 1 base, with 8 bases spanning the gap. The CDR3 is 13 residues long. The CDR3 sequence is CASSYSENTEAFF. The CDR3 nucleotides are TGTGCCAGCAGCTATTCCGAGAACACTGAAGCTTTCTTT.

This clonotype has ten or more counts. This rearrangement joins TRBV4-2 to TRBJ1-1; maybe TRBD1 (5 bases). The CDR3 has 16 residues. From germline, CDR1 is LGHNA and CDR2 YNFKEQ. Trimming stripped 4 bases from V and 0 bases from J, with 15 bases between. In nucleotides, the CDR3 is TGTGCCAGCAGCCCCCGACCACAGGCCATGAACACTGAAGCTTTCTTT. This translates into CASSPRPQAMNTEAFF.

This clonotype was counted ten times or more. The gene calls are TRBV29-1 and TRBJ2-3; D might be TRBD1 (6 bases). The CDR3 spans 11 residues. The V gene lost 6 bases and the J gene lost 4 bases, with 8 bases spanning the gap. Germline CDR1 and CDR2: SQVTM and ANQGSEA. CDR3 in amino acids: CSVGQSDTQYF. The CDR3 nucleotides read TGCAGCGTAGGACAGTCAGATACGCAGTATTTT.

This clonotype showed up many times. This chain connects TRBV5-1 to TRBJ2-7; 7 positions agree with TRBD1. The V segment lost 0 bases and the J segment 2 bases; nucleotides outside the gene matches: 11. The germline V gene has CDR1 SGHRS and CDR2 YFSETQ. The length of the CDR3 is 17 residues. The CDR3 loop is CASSLAFTGTAPYEQYF. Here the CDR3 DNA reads TGCGCCAGCAGCTTGGCCTTCACCGGGACAGCGCCCTACGAGCAGTACTTC.

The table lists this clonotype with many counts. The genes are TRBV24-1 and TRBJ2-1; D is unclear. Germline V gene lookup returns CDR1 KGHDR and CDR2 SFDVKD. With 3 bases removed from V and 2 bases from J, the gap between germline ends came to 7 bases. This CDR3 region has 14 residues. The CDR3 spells CATSDPSTYNEQFF. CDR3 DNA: TGTGCCACCAGTGATCCGAGTACCTACAATGAGCAGTTCTTC.

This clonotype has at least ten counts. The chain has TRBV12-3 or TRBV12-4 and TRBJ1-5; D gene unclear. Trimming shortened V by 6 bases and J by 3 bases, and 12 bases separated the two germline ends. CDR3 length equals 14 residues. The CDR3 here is CASSPDGNNQPQHF. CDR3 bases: TGTGCCAGCAGCCCGGACGGTAACAATCAGCCCCAGCATTTT.

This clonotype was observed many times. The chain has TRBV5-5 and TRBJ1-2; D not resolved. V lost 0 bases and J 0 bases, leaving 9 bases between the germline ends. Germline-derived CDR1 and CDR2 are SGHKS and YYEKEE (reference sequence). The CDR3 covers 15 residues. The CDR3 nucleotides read TGTGCCAGCAGCTTGGGACACCTTACTAACTATGGCTACACCTTC. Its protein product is CASSLGHLTNYGYTF.

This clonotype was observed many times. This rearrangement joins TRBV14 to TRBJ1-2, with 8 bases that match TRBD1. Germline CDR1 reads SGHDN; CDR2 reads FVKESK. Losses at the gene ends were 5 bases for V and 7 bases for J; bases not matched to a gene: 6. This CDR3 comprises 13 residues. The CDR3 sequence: CASSDRGMGGYTF. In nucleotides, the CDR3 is TGTGCCAGCAGCGACAGGGGTATGGGTGGCTACACCTTC.

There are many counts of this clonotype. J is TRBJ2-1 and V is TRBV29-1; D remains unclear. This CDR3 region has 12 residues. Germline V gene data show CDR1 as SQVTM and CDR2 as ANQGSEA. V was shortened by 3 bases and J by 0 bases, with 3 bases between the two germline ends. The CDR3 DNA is TGCAGCGTTGACAGCTCCTACAATGAGCAGTTCTTC. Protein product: CSVDSSYNEQFF.

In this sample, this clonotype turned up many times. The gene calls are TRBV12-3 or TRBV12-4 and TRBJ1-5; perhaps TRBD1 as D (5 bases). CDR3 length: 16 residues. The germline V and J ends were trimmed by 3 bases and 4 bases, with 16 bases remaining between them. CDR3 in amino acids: CASSFDPGKGNQPQHF. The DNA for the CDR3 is TGTGCCAGCAGTTTTGATCCGGGAAAGGGGAATCAGCCCCAGCATTTT.

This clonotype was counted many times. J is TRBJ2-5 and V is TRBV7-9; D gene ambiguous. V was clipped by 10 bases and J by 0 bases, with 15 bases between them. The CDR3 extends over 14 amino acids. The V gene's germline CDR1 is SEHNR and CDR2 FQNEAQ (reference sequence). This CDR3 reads CATEALSYQETQYF. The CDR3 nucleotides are TGTGCCACCGAGGCCCTTTCGTACCAAGAGACCCAGTACTTC.

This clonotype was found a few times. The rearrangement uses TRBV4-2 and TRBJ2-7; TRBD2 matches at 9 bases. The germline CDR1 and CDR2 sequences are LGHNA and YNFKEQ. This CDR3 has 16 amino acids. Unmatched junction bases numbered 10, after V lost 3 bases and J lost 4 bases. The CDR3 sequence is CASSQGDSGSSYEQYF. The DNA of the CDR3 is TGTGCCAGCAGCCAGGGGGATAGCGGGAGTTCATACGAGCAGTACTTC.

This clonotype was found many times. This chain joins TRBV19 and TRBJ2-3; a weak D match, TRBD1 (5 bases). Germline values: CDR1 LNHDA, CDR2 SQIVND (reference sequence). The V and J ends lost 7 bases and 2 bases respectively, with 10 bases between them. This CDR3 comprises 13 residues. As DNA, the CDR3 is TGTGCCAGTACCACAGGAAACACAGATACGCAGTATTTT. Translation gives CASTTGNTDTQYF.

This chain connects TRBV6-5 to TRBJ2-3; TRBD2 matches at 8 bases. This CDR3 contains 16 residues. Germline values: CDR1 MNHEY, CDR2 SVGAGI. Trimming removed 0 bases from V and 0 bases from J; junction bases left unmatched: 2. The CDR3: CASSYSSSGSTDTQYF. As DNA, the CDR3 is TGTGCCAGCAGTTACTCGTCTAGCGGGAGCACAGATACGCAGTATTTT.

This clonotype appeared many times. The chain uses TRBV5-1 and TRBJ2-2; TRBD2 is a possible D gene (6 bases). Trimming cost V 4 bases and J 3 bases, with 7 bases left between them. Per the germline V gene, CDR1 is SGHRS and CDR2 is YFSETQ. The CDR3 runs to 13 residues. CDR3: CASSPGDTGELFF. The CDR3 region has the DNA TGCGCCAGCAGCCCGGGGGACACCGGGGAGCTGTTTTTT.